This T cell receptor (beta chain) is drawn from a study of blood T cell repertoires in COVID-19. Overall study: Acute and convalescent COVID-19 specimens originated in the United States, Italy and Spain. PBMCs, B-cell-depleted T cells, or T cells were the source of the cDNA or gDNA that made up the material.

The authors' processing: Estimated nucleated cell counts came from reference gene primer amplification. Generated by immunoSEQ multiplex PCR, the TCRdb table keeps only in-frame clones and is missing some. The V and J calls and clone size come from that table; D and trimming were worked out from the DNA. The repertoire includes about 98,000 clones, roughly nine tenths of them detected once, and more than 4.5% sits in the top ten. This CDR3 has 14 residues. CDR1 SGDLS and CDR2 YYNGEE come from the germline V gene. Between the trimmed V and J ends, which lost 6 bases and 5 bases, there was a span of 14 bases.

V usage is TRBV9 and J usage is TRBJ2-2; D is possibly TRBD2 (5 bases). The clonotype originates from a man between 70 and 80 years old with acute or convalescent COVID-19. What was sequenced was peripheral blood. The CDR3 DNA follows: TGTGCCAGCAAAACCGGGGAAAGGACCGGGGAGCTGTTTTTT. Encoded protein: CASKTGERTGELFF.